This T cell receptor (beta chain) is drawn from a study of graft-versus-host responses after intestinal transplantation. Study background: For 2 to 4 years after anti-thymocyte globulin induction, all recipients took tacrolimus and steroids.

A remark on this clone: As yet, its antigen is unknown.

This CDR3 has 14 amino acids. Per germline, CDR1 SSHAT and CDR2 FNYEAQ (reference sequence). Trimming took 2 bases from V and 6 from J, leaving 12 bases between them. Profiled with immunoSEQ multiplex PCR; TCRdb holds only in-frame clones, not every one. The table lists 96,000 or so clones, about 90% of them singletons. Overall study results and limits: Some patients had graft-donor T cell macrochimerism, and their allografts showed high graft-versus-host to host-versus-graft clonal ratios. Researchers found GvH clones in recipient marrow, and some showed up first in ileum or blood. Levels of circulating GvH clones at their peak were associated with early post-transplant HvG declines.

This sample comprised unstimulated CD4+ T cells sorted from spleen or lymph node cells, obtained before intestinal transplant. The V gene is TRBV7-7, the J gene TRBJ2-3, with D unclear. The TCR sequence derives from a human donor who received an intestinal transplant. The CDR3 sequence is CASSLSGGFDTQYF. For the CDR3, the DNA is TGTGCCAGCAGCTTATCCGGCGGTTTTGATACGCAGTATTTT.